This T cell receptor beta chain was observed in a study of shared clonotypes between healthy human individuals. The study drew all its donors from Caucasian adults living in Nashville, Tennessee. CD4+ cell separation produced CD45RA+ naive and CD45RA-negative memory subsets. Broader study findings: Generally, naive subsets (rather than memory subsets) showed larger estimated richness.

Of note for this clone: What it binds is not known.

Measured with immunoSEQ multiplex PCR; TCRdb has only the in-frame clones, and not every one. Of about 1 million clones in the sample, around four fifths are singletons; the top ten hold less than 1.5%. The J segment lost 4 bases and the V segment lost 4 bases, leaving 7 bases of the junction unmatched. The CDR3 loop spans 15 amino acids. The germline V gene has CDR1 SGHTS and CDR2 YDEGEE. Sample: memory CD4+ T cells sorted from blood. As for subset: CD45RA-negative fraction. This receptor was taken from a man aged 18 to 35 in good health. V gene TRBV5-8 combines with J gene TRBJ1-4; 7 positions match TRBD1. CDR3 region: CASSPNRGFNEKLFF. The CDR3 DNA sequence: TGTGCCAGCAGCCCTAACAGGGGCTTTAATGAAAAACTGTTTTTT.